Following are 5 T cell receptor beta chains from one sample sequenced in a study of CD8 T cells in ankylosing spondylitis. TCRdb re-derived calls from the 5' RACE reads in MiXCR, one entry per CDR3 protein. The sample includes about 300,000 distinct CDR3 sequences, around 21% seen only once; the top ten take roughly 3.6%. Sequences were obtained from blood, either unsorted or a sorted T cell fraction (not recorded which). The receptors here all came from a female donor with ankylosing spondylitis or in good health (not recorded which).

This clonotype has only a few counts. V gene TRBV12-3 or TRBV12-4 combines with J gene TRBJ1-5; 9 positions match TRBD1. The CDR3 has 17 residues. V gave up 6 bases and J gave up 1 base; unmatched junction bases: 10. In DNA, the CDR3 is TGTGCCAGCAGCTCAACAGGGGGCGTAGGCAGCAATCAGCCCCAGCATTTT. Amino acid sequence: CASSSTGGVGSNQPQHF.

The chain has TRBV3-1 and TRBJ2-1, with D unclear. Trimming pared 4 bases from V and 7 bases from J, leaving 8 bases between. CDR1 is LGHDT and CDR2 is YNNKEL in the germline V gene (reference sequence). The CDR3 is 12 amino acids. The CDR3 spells CASSLTTNEQFF. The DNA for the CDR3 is TGTGCCAGCAGCCTTACAACGAATGAGCAGTTCTTC.

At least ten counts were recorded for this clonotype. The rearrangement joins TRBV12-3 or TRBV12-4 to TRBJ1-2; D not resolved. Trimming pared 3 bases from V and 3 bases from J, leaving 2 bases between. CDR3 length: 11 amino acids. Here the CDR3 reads CASSLYYGYTF. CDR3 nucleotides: TGTGCCAGCAGTTTGTACTATGGCTACACCTTC.

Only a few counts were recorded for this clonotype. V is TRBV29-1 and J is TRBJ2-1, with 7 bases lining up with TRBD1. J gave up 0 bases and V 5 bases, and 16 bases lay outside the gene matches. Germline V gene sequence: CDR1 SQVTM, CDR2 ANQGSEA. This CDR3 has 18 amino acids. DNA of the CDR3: TGCAGCGTTCCCCCGAGACAGGGTGAGGGGAGCTCCTACAATGAGCAGTTCTTC. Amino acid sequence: CSVPPRQGEGSSYNEQFF.

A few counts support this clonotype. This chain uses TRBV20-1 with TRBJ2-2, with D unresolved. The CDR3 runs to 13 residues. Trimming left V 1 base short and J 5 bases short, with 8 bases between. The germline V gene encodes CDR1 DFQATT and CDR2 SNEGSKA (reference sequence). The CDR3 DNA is TGCAGTGCTAGAGTCTCGCTTACCGGGGAGCTGTTTTTT. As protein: CSARVSLTGELFF.